Below, 32 T cell receptor beta chains from the same sample are listed, as sequenced in a study of T cell repertoires in cytomegalovirus infection. Their antigen targets remain unknown. MiXCR, applied by TCRdb to the reads, yields one record per CDR3 protein. The sample has some 800,000 distinct CDR3 sequences, 25% to 35% seen once. Sequencing was performed on cultured CD8+ T cells from PBMCs, taken from culture after CMV antigen stimulation. Source of these receptors: a human donor in good health (CMV status not recorded). Some clones in this sample may be carry-over from other donors' samples.

This clonotype was seen a few times. The V gene is TRBV7-9, the J gene TRBJ1-3; the D gene is possibly TRBD1 (6 bases). With 5 bases removed from V and 3 bases from J, the gap between germline ends came to 17 bases. Germline loops: CDR1 SEHNR, CDR2 FQNEAQ (reference sequence). This CDR3 has 16 residues. In DNA form, the CDR3 reads TGTGCCAGCAGCGTCCAGTTCGGGGGGCTTGGAAACACCATATATTTT. This encodes CASSVQFGGLGNTIYF.

This clonotype was picked up many times. This sequence joins TRBV18 and TRBJ2-1, with D perhaps matching TRBD2 (6 bases). Germline V gene lookup returns CDR1 KGHSH and CDR2 LQKENI. Trimming removed 8 bases from V and 1 base from J, with 15 bases in between. The CDR3 contains 15 residues. As DNA, the CDR3 is TGTGCCAGCAGCCCCACCGGGGGTTCCTACAATGAGCAGTTCTTC. This sequence encodes CASSPTGGSYNEQFF. The full variable domain, its missing parts supplied by reference TRBV18 and TRBJ2-1, is NAGVMQNPRHLVRRRGQEARLRCSPMKGHSHVYWYRQLPEEGLKFMVYLQKENIIDESGMPKERFSAEFPKEGPSILRIQQVVRGDSAAYFCASSPTGGSYNEQFFGPGTRLTVL.

The chain employs TRBV29-1 and TRBJ2-7; D uncertain. Between the trimmed V and J ends, which lost 7 bases and 5 bases, there was a span of 15 bases. Germline V CDR1 and CDR2: SQVTM, ANQGSEA. This CDR3 has 12 amino acids. The CDR3 spells CSALDRPNEQYF. The CDR3 nucleotides are TGCAGCGCCCTGGACCGACCCAACGAGCAGTACTTC.

This clonotype appeared a single time. A much larger clone sits a single nucleotide away, making a read error possible. This sequence joins TRBV6-2 or TRBV6-3 and TRBJ1-6; D not resolved. The germline gives CDR1 MNHEY, CDR2 SVGEGT. The CDR3 spans 16 residues. Trimming removed 0 bases at V and 11 bases at J, with 17 bases between. The CDR3 spells CASSYSIPRANTPLHF. The CDR3 DNA follows: TGTGCCAGCAGTTACTCGATACCAAGGGCGAATACACCCCTCCACTTT.

This clonotype turned up a few times. The gene calls are TRBV11-2 and TRBJ1-1; D ambiguous. Germline V gene data show CDR1 as SGHAT and CDR2 as FQNNGV. V lost 2 bases and J 0 bases, leaving 10 bases between the germline ends. The length of the CDR3 is 15 residues. The CDR3 DNA follows: TGTGCCAGCAGCTTACTGTGGGTACTGAACACTGAAGCTTTCTTT. It is translated as CASSLLWVLNTEAFF.

This clonotype occurred a few times. CDR3 nucleotide sequence: TGTGCCAGCAGCCCGGGTAGAGCCCACGAGCAGTACGTC. This encodes CASSPGRAHEQYV. This chain uses TRBV7-6 with TRBJ2-7; the D is unclear. The CDR3 sequence is 13 residues long. Germline assignment: CDR1 SGHVS and CDR2 FNYEAQ. The V gene lost 5 bases and the J gene lost 5 bases, with 13 bases spanning the gap.

This clonotype was seen a few times. The gene calls are TRBV2 and TRBJ2-3, with 14 bases identical to TRBD2. V shed 7 bases, J shed 2 bases, and the junction held 8 bases outside the gene matches. This CDR3 spans 17 amino acids. Germline V gives CDR1 SNHLY, CDR2 FYNNEI. The CDR3 is CASISWTSGGTTDTQYF. The CDR3 coding sequence is TGTGCCAGCATCTCCTGGACTAGCGGGGGGACCACAGATACGCAGTATTTT.

The chain has TRBV11-2 and TRBJ2-5, with TRBD1 matching over 11 bases. V shed 4 bases and J 1 base; nucleotides not matched to a gene: 5. Germline assignment: CDR1 SGHAT and CDR2 FQNNGV. The CDR3 length is 16 residues. CDR3 in amino acids: CASSSGTGGLQETQYF. In DNA form, the CDR3 reads TGTGCCAGCAGCTCCGGGACAGGGGGGCTCCAAGAGACCCAGTACTTC.

This clonotype was picked up a small number of times. This chain connects TRBV10-3 to TRBJ1-5; 7 positions agree with TRBD1. The CDR3 covers 14 residues. The germline CDR1 and CDR2 sequences are ENHRY and SYGVKD. V dropped 10 bases and J dropped 4; count of bases not matched to a gene: 10. CDR3: CASDSGQKNQPQHF. The CDR3 region has the DNA TGTGCCAGCGACTCGGGACAGAAGAATCAGCCCCAGCATTTT.

The table lists this clonotype with many counts. This chain links TRBV20-1 with TRBJ2-7; D unclear. CDR3 size: 15 residues. Germline values: CDR1 DFQATT, CDR2 SNEGSKA (reference sequence). Trimming left V 0 bases short and J 4 bases short, with 16 bases between. The CDR3, as DNA: TGCAGTGCTAGAGACCCCCGCGGAGAACAGTACGAGCAGTACTTC. This translates into CSARDPRGEQYEQYF.

The V call is TRBV6-5, the J call TRBJ1-6; no clear D gene. This CDR3 has 13 residues. The V gene's germline CDR1 is MNHEY and CDR2 SVGAGI. Trimming shortened V by 5 bases and J by 4 bases, and 6 bases separated the two germline ends. CDR3 DNA sequence: TGTGCCAGCAGTCGTCTATATAATTCACCCCTCCACTTT. Protein sequence: CASSRLYNSPLHF.

This clonotype was counted between two and nine times. This chain joins TRBV4-1 and TRBJ1-4, with 7 bases matching TRBD1. The CDR3 loop spans 16 amino acids. Germline-derived CDR1 and CDR2 are MGHRA and YSYEKL. Losses at the gene ends were 4 bases for V and 1 base for J; bases not matched to a gene: 6. CDR3 in amino acids: CASSLGTALTNEKLFF. CDR3 nucleotides: TGCGCCAGCAGCCTCGGGACAGCACTAACTAATGAAAAACTGTTTTTT.

There are a few counts of this clonotype. The V gene is TRBV27, the J gene TRBJ2-3; the D is unclear. Germline lookup yields CDR1 MNHEY and CDR2 SMNVEV (reference sequence). This CDR3 has 16 amino acids. Deletions cut 5 bases from V and 1 base from J, with 16 bases between. In nucleotides, the CDR3 is TGTGCCAGCAGTCCCACCGGGCCCATTGGCACAGATACGCAGTATTTT. It translates to CASSPTGPIGTDTQYF.

This clonotype was found a few times. This chain connects TRBV28 to TRBJ2-4; tentative D call: TRBD2 (6 bases). This CDR3 is built from 13 residues. From germline, CDR1 is MDHEN and CDR2 SYDVKM. V was clipped by 2 bases and J by 8 bases, with 10 bases between them. The CDR3 DNA follows: TGTGCCAGCAGTTTAGGGCGCGGGGACATTCAGTACTTC. It yields the protein CASSLGRGDIQYF.

The chain employs TRBV5-6 and TRBJ1-3; TRBD1 is a possible D gene (5 bases). Trimming took off 4 bases at V and 0 bases at J, with 11 bases between the two ends. This CDR3 is 15 amino acids long. CDR1 and CDR2 from the germline V gene are SGHDT and YYEEEE. Written as DNA, the CDR3 is TGTGCCAGCAGCGCCGCAGGGCCCTCTGGAAACACCATATATTTT. This codes for CASSAAGPSGNTIYF.

The table lists this clonotype with a count of one. The V call is TRBV20-1, the J call TRBJ1-5, with TRBD1 matching 7 bases. The CDR3 totals 15 residues. Germline V gives CDR1 DFQATT, CDR2 SNEGSKA (reference sequence). V dropped 3 bases and J dropped 3; count of bases not matched to a gene: 8. The CDR3 is CSARVQGFFNQPQHF. For the CDR3, the DNA is TGCAGTGCTAGGGTACAGGGGTTCTTCAATCAGCCCCAGCATTTT.

In its sample, this clonotype was seen many times. The chain has TRBV7-2 and TRBJ2-2; TRBD1 or TRBD2 may be the D gene (5 bases each). The germline V and J ends were trimmed by 1 base and 0 bases, with 21 bases remaining between them. The CDR3 is 20 residues long. Germline CDR1 and CDR2: SGHTA and FQGNSA. Written as DNA, the CDR3 is TGTGCCAGCAGCTTAGAAAGGGGACCGACGAGTTGGGCGAACACCGGGGAGCTGTTTTTT. Protein product: CASSLERGPTSWANTGELFF.

Concerning this clonotype itself: A much larger clone differs by one base, so this may be a read error. The J gene is TRBJ2-1, the V gene TRBV6-1, with TRBD2 as a possible D gene (5 bases). The CDR3 is made up of 16 amino acids. Trimming removed 2 bases from V and 3 bases from J, with 14 bases in between. CDR1 MNHNS and CDR2 SASEGT come from the germline V gene. Written as DNA, the CDR3 is TGTGCCAGCAGTGAAATGGAGCGGTGCCTCTACAATGAGCAGTTCTTC. Its translation is CASSEMERCLYNEQFF.

This clonotype appeared many times. The rearrangement joins TRBV7-2 to TRBJ2-7, with TRBD1 as a possible D gene (5 bases). V lost 1 base, J lost 0 bases, and 16 bases lay in between. The CDR3 is 17 residues long. Germline loops: CDR1 SGHTA, CDR2 FQGNSA. The CDR3 loop reads CASSLGGGAPSSYEQYV. The CDR3, as DNA: TGTGCCAGCAGCTTAGGCGGTGGGGCCCCGAGCTCCTACGAGCAGTACGTC.

The rearrangement uses TRBV6-6 and TRBJ1-5; 12 bases align to TRBD1. The CDR3 sequence is 16 residues long. CDR1 and CDR2 (germline): MNHNY, SVGAGI (reference sequence). Losses at the gene ends were 6 bases for V and 5 bases for J; bases not matched to a gene: 8. The chain's CDR3 is CASSRGDRGRDQPQHF. DNA for the CDR3: TGTGCCAGCAGCCGAGGGGACAGGGGGCGGGATCAGCCCCAGCATTTT.

The rearrangement links TRBV7-6 to TRBJ1-3; no definite D call. Trimming left V 1 base short and J 3 bases short, with 7 bases between. Germline CDR1 is SGHVS and CDR2 is FNYEAQ. This CDR3 spans 14 amino acids. CDR3: CASSLGEHGNTIYF. CDR3 nucleotides: TGTGCCAGCAGCTTAGGGGAGCATGGAAACACCATATATTTT.

This chain uses TRBV19 with TRBJ2-1, with D perhaps matching TRBD1 or TRBD2 (6 bases each). Germline-derived CDR1 and CDR2 are LNHDA and SQIVND (reference sequence). The V end was cut by 5 bases, the J end by 9 bases, with 17 bases between. CDR3 length: 14 amino acids. The CDR3 region has the DNA TGTGCCAGTAGTCCTTATACGGGGGCAGGTGAGCAGTTCTTC. As protein: CASSPYTGAGEQFF. Supplemented by reference TRBV19 and TRBJ2-1, the full variable domain reads DGGITQSPKYLFRKEGQNVTLSCEQNLNHDAMYWYRQDPGQGLRLIYYSQIVNDFQKGDIAEGYSVSREKKESFPLTVTSAQKNPTAFYLCASSPYTGAGEQFFGPGTRLTVL.

The rearrangement uses TRBV20-1 and TRBJ2-1; 7 bases fit TRBD2. Germline V CDR1 and CDR2: DFQATT, SNEGSKA (reference sequence). The CDR3 sequence is 15 residues long. The junction had 4 bases not matched to a gene; V was cut back by 0 bases and J by 2 bases. The CDR3 coding sequence is TGCAGTGCTAGAGATTACGGGGGGACCTACAATGAGCAGTTCTTC. Translation: CSARDYGGTYNEQFF.

The V gene is TRBV28, the J gene TRBJ1-6; D is unresolved. The CDR3 sequence is 15 residues long. Trimming removed 6 bases from V and 7 bases from J, with 16 bases in between. Per germline, CDR1 MDHEN and CDR2 SYDVKM. The CDR3 DNA reads TGTGCCAGCAGCCACAACGCGGCCGTCAATTCACCCCTCCACTTT. Translation: CASSHNAAVNSPLHF.

The chain recombines TRBV7-9 with TRBJ2-4; 11 bases map to TRBD2. The germline CDR1 and CDR2 sequences are SEHNR and FQNEAQ (reference sequence). The CDR3 sequence is 19 residues long. J gave up 4 bases and V 5 bases, and 16 bases lay outside the gene matches. In nucleotides, the CDR3 is TGTGCCAGCAGCGCTCTCCGGTCTAGCGGGGGGTCGGATAAAAACATTCAGTACTTC. It specifies CASSALRSSGGSDKNIQYF.

The chain uses TRBV6-6 and TRBJ2-3; 12 bases agree with TRBD2. J gave up 4 bases and V 5 bases, and 7 bases lay outside the gene matches. Germline loops: CDR1 MNHNY, CDR2 SVGAGI (reference sequence). The CDR3 loop spans 16 amino acids. The CDR3 bases are TGTGCCAGCAGTCCCCTAGCGGGGGGGCCCGCAGATACGCAGTATTTT. Its translation is CASSPLAGGPADTQYF.

The V call is TRBV7-6, the J call TRBJ2-1, with TRBD1 matching over 8 bases. CDR1 and CDR2 (germline): SGHVS, FNYEAQ. V lost 3 bases to trimming and J lost 6 bases; unmatched junction nucleotides: 4. CDR3 size: 14 residues. The CDR3: CASSFTGGPNEQFF. The CDR3 region has the DNA TGTGCCAGCAGCTTTACAGGGGGTCCCAATGAGCAGTTCTTC.

This clonotype was observed at least ten times. CDR3 nucleotides: TGTGCCAGCAGCTTAGCGGACAGAAGCACAGATACGCAGTATTTT. Protein product: CASSLADRSTDTQYF. V usage is TRBV7-9 and J usage is TRBJ2-3; D possibly corresponds to TRBD1 (6 bases). Trimming shortened V by 0 bases and J by 0 bases, and 7 bases separated the two germline ends. This CDR3 spans 15 amino acids. Germline-derived CDR1 and CDR2 are SEHNR and FQNEAQ (reference sequence).

The chain has TRBV7-3 and TRBJ1-3, with D possibly being TRBD1 (6 bases). Germline V gives CDR1 SGHTA, CDR2 FQGTGA. The CDR3 has 16 residues. Trimming removed 4 bases from V and 8 bases from J, with 21 bases in between. CDR3 in DNA: TGTGCCAGCAGCTCTATGACAGGCTACAATAGAGACACCATATATTTT. Its translation: CASSSMTGYNRDTIYF. Filled out from reference TRBV7-3 and TRBJ1-3, the complete variable domain reads GAGVSQTPSNKVTEKGKYVELRCDPISGHTALYWYRQSLGQGPEFLIYFQGTGAADDSGLPNDRFFAVRPEGSVSTLKIQRTERGDSAVYLCASSSMTGYNRDTIYFGEGSWLTVV.

The chain uses TRBV6-2 or TRBV6-3 and TRBJ2-2; 7 bases match TRBD1. The J segment lost 3 bases and the V segment lost 2 bases, leaving 12 bases of the junction unmatched. This CDR3 comprises 18 residues. Germline V gene data show CDR1 as MNHEY and CDR2 as SVGEGT. CDR3 in amino acids: CASSYPNRDRADTGELFF. DNA for the CDR3: TGTGCCAGCAGTTACCCTAATCGAGACAGGGCGGACACCGGGGAGCTGTTTTTT.

The CDR3 protein is CASSTREASNQPQHF. The CDR3 DNA sequence: TGCGCCAGCAGTACCCGGGAAGCTAGCAATCAGCCCCAGCATTTT. V is TRBV4-1 and J is TRBJ1-5; D gene uncertain. The CDR3 consists of 15 residues. V was cut by 6 bases and J by 0 bases, with 12 bases left in between. The germline gives CDR1 MGHRA, CDR2 YSYEKL.

This clonotype was found a few times. CDR3 DNA sequence: TGTGCCAGCCTCCCCTGGGGGGCGGGTGATCAGCCCCAGCATTTT. It codes for CASLPWGAGDQPQHF. The genes are TRBV12-3 or TRBV12-4 and TRBJ1-5; weak D call: TRBD1 (6 bases). The CDR3 loop spans 15 amino acids. V dropped 8 bases and J dropped 5 bases, with 19 bases sitting between them.